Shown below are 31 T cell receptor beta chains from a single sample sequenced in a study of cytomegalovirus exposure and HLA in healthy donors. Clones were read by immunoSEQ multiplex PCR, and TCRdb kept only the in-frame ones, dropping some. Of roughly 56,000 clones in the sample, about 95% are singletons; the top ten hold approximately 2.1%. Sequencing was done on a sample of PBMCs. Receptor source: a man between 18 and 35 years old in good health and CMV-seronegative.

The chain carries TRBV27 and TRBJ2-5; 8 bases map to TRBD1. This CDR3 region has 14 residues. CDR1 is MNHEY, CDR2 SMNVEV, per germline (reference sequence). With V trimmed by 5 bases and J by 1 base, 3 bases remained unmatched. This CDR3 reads CASSNQGAQETQYF. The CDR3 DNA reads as TGTGCCAGCAGTAATCAGGGGGCCCAAGAGACCCAGTACTTC.

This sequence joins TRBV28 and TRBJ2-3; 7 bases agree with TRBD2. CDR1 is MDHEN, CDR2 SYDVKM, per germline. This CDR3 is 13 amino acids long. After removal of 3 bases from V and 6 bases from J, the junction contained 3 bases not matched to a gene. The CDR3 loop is CASSFWGGDTQYF. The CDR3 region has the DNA TGTGCCAGCAGTTTCTGGGGGGGGGATACGCAGTATTTT.

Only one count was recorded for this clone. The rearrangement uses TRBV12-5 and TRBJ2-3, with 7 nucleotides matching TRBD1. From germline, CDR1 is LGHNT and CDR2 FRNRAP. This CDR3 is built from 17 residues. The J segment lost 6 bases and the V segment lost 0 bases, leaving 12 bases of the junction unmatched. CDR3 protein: CASGLVIGGASGDTQYF. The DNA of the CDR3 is TGTGCTAGTGGTTTGGTTATAGGGGGCGCCTCAGGGGATACGCAGTATTTT. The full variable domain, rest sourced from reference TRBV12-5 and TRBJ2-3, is DARVTQTPRHKVTEMGQEVTMRCQPILGHNTVFWYRQTMMQGLELLAYFRNRAPLDDSGMPKDRFSAEMPDATLATLKIQPSEPRDSAVYFCASGLVIGGASGDTQYFGPGTRLTVL.

The CDR3 sequence: CASSLGRYQETQYF. CDR3 nucleotides: TGTGCCAGCAGTTTAGGCAGGTACCAAGAGACCCAGTACTTC. The J gene is TRBJ2-5, the V gene TRBV28, with unresolved D. The CDR3 consists of 14 residues. From germline, CDR1 is MDHEN and CDR2 SYDVKM. Trimming stripped 2 bases from V and 0 bases from J, with 7 bases between.

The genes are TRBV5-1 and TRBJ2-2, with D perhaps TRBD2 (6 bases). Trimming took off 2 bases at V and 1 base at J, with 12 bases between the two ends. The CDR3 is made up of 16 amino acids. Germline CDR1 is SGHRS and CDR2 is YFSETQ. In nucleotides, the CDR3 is TGCGCCAGCAGCTTATATAGCGGACTGAACACCGGGGAGCTGTTTTTT. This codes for CASSLYSGLNTGELFF.

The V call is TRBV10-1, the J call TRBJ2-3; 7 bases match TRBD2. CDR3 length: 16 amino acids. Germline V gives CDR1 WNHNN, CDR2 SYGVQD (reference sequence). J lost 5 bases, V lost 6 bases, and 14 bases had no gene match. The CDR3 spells CASSPTGRERGDTQYF. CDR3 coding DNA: TGCGCCAGCAGCCCTACGGGGCGGGAGCGCGGAGATACGCAGTATTTT.

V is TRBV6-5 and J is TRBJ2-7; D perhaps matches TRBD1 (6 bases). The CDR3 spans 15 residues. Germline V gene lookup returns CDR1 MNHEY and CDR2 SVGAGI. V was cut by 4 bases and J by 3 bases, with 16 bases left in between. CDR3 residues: CASSLGAEGVYEQYF. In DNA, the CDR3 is TGTGCCAGCAGTTTGGGAGCTGAGGGGGTCTACGAGCAGTACTTC.

The CDR3 DNA follows: TGTGCCAGCAGTTTATGGGGGACTTCAGCCAAAAACATTCAGTACTTC. Translation gives CASSLWGTSAKNIQYF. The gene calls are TRBV28 and TRBJ2-4, with D tentatively TRBD2 (6 bases). CDR3 length: 16 residues. V shed 0 bases and J shed 0 bases, with 9 bases lying between them. CDR1 is MDHEN and CDR2 is SYDVKM in the germline V gene. The entire variable domain, with the rest obtained from reference TRBV28 and TRBJ2-4, is as follows: DVKVTQSSRYLVKRTGEKVFLECVQDMDHENMFWYRQDPGLGLRLIYFSYDVKMKEKGDIPEGYSVSREKKERFSLILESASTNQTSMYLCASSLWGTSAKNIQYFGAGTRLSVL.

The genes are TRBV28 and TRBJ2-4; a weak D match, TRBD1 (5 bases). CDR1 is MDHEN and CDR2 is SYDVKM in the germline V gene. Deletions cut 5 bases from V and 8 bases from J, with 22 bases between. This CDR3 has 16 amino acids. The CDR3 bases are TGTGCCAGCAGTCTGTCGGCAGGGATCGGCATCCACATTCAGTACTTC. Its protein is CASSLSAGIGIHIQYF.

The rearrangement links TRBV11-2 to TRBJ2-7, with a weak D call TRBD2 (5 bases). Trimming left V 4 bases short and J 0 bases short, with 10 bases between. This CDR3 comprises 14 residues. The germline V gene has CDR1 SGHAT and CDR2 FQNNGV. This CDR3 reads CASSSGLNSYEQYF. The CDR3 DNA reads TGTGCCAGCAGCTCTGGACTGAACTCCTACGAGCAGTACTTC.

In nucleotides, the CDR3 is TGTGCCAGCGGGCCCACAGGAAGTTATCAGCCCCAGCATTTT. This translates into CASGPTGSYQPQHF. This chain connects TRBV28 to TRBJ1-5; perhaps TRBD1 as D (5 bases). This CDR3 has 14 residues. V was pared by 8 bases and J by 5 bases, with 16 bases between. Germline assignment: CDR1 MDHEN and CDR2 SYDVKM.

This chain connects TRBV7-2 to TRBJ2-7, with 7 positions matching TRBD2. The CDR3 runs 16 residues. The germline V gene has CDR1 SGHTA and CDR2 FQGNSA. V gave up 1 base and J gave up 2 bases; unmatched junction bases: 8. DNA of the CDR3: TGTGCCAGCAGCTTAGAAGGGTCTAGCGGAACCTACGAGCAGTACTTC. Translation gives CASSLEGSSGTYEQYF.

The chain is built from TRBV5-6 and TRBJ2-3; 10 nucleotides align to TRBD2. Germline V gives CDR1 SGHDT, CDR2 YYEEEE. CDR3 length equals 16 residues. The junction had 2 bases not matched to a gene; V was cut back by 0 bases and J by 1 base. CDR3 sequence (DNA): TGTGCCAGCAGCTTGGGAGCGGGAGGGCGCACAGATACGCAGTATTTT. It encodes CASSLGAGGRTDTQYF.

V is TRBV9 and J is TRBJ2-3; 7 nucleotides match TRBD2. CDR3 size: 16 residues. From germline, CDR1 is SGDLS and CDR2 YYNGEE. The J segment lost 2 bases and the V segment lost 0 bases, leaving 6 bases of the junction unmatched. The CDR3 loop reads CASSVADGRTTDTQYF. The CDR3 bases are TGTGCCAGCAGCGTAGCCGACGGGAGGACCACAGATACGCAGTATTTT.

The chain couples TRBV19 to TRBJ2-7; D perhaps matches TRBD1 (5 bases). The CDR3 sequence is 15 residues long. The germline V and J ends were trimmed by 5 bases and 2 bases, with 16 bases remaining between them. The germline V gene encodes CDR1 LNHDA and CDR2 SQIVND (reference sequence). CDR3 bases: TGTGCCAGTAGTCGAGGACATCCACTTACCTACGAGCAGTACTTC. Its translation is CASSRGHPLTYEQYF.

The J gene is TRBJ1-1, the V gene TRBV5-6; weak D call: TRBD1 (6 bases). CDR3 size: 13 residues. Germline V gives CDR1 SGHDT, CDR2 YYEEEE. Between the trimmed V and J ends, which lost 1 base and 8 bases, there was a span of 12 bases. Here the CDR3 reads CASSLRGAPEAFF. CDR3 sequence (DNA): TGTGCCAGCAGCTTGCGGGGGGCCCCCGAAGCTTTCTTT.

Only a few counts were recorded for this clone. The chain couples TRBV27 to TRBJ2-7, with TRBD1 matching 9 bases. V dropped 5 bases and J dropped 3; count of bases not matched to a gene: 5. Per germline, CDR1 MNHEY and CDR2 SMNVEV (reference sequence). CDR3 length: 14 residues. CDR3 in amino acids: CASSAGTGYYEQYF. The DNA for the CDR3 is TGTGCCAGCAGTGCCGGGACAGGGTACTACGAGCAGTACTTC.

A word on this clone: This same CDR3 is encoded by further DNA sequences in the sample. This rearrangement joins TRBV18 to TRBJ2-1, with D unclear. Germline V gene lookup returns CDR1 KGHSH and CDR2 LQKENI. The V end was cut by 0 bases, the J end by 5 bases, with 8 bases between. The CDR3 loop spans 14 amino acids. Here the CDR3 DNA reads TGTGCCAGCTCACCACCTCGGTCCAACAATGAGCAGTTCTTC. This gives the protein CASSPPRSNNEQFF. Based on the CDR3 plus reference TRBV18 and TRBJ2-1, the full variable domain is NAGVMQNPRHLVRRRGQEARLRCSPMKGHSHVYWYRQLPEEGLKFMVYLQKENIIDESGMPKERFSAEFPKEGPSILRIQQVVRGDSAAYFCASSPPRSNNEQFFGPGTRLTVL.

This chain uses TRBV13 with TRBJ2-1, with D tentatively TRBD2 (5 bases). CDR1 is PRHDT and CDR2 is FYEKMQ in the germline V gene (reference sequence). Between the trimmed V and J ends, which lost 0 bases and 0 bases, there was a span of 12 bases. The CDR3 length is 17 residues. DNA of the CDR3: TGTGCCAGCAGCTTAGGAGGGCTAGCTAGCTCCTACAATGAGCAGTTCTTC. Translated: CASSLGGLASSYNEQFF.

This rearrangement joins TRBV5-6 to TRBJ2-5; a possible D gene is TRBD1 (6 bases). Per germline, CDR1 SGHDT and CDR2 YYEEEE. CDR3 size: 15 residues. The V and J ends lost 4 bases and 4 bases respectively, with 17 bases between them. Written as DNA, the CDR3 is TGTGCCAGCAGCCGTTGGGGGCTCCGCGGAGAGACCCAGTACTTC. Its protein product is CASSRWGLRGETQYF.

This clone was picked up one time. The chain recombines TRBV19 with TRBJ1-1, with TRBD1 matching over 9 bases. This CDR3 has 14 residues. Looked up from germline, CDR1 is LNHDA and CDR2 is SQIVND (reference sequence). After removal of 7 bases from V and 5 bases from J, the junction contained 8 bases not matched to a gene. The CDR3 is CASIQDRGRTEAFF. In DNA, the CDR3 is TGTGCCAGTATCCAAGACAGGGGGAGAACTGAAGCTTTCTTT. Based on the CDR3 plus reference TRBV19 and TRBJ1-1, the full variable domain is DGGITQSPKYLFRKEGQNVTLSCEQNLNHDAMYWYRQDPGQGLRLIYYSQIVNDFQKGDIAEGYSVSREKKESFPLTVTSAQKNPTAFYLCASIQDRGRTEAFFGQGTRLTVV.

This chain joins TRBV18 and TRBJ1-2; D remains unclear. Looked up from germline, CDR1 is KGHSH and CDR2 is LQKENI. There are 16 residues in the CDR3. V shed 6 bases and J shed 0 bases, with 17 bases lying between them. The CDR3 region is CASSPTTPLPNYGYTF. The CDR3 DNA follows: TGTGCCAGCTCGCCCACTACACCGCTACCTAACTATGGCTACACCTTC.

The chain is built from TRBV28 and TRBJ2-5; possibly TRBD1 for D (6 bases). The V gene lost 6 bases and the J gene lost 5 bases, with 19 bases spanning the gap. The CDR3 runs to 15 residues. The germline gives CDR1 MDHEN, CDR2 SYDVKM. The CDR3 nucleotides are TGTGCCAGCAGCGCTAACCAGGGGTGGAGGGAGACCCAGTACTTC. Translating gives CASSANQGWRETQYF.

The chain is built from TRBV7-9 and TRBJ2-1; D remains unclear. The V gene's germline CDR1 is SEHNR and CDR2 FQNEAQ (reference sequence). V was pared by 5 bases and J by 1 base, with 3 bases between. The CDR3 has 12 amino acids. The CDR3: CASSRSYNEQFF. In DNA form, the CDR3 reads TGTGCCAGCAGCCGTTCCTACAATGAGCAGTTCTTC.

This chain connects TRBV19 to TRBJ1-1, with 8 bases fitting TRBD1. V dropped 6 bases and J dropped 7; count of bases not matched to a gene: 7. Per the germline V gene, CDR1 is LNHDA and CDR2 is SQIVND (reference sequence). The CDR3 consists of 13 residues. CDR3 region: CASRGTGVNEAFF. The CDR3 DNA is TGTGCCAGTAGGGGGACAGGAGTTAATGAAGCTTTCTTT.

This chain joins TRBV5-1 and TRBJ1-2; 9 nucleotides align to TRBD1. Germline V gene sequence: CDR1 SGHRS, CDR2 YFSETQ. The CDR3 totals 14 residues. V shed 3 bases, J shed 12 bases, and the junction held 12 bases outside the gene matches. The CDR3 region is CASSSRETGTGNTF. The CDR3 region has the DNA TGCGCCAGCAGCTCGAGGGAGACCGGGACAGGGAACACCTTC.

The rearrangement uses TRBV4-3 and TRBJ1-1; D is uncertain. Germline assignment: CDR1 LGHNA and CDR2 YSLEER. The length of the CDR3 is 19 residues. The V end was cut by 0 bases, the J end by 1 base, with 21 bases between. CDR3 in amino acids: CASSQDGGGLGLGNTEAFF. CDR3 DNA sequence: TGCGCCAGCAGCCAAGATGGCGGAGGGTTAGGACTCGGGAACACTGAAGCTTTCTTT.

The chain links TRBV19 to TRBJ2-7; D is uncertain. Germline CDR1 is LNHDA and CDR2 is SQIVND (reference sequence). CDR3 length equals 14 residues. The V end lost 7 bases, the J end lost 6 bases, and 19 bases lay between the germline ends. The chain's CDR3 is CASTSSGSRREQYF. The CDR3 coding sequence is TGTGCCAGTACCTCCTCTGGTAGTCGCCGCGAGCAGTACTTC.

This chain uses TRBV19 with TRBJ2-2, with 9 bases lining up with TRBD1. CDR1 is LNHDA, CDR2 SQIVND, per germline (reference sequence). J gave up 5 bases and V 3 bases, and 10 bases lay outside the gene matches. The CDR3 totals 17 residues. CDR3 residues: CASSMETGGYWTGELFF. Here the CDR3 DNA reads TGTGCCAGTAGTATGGAGACAGGGGGATATTGGACCGGGGAGCTGTTTTTT.

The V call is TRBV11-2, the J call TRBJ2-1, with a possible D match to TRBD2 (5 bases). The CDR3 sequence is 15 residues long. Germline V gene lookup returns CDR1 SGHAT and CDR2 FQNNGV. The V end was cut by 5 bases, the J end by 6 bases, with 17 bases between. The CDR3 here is CASSPTPDSANEQFF. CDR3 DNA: TGTGCCAGCAGCCCCACCCCTGATAGCGCCAATGAGCAGTTCTTC.

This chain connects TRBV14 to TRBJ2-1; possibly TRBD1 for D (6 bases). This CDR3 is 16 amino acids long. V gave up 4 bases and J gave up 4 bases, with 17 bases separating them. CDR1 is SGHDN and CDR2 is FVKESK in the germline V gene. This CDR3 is CASSPRTGIGYNEQFF. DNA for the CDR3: TGTGCCAGCAGCCCTAGAACAGGGATAGGGTACAATGAGCAGTTCTTC.